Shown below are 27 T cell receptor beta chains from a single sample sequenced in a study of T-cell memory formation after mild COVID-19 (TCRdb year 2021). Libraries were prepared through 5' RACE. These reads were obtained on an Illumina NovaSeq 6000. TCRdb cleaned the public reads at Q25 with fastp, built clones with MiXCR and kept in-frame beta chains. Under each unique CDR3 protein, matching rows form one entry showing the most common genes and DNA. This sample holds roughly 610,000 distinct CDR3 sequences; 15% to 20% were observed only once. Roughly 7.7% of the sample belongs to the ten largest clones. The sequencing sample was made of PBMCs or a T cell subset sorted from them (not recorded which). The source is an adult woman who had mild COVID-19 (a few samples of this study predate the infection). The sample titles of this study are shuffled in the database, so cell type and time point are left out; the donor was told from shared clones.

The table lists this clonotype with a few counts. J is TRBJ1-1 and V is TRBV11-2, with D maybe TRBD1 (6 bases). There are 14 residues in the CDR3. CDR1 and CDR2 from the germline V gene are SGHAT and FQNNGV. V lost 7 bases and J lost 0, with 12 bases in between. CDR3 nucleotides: TGTGCCAGCAAACGGGGGGGGCTGAACACTGAAGCTTTCTTT. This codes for CASKRGGLNTEAFF.

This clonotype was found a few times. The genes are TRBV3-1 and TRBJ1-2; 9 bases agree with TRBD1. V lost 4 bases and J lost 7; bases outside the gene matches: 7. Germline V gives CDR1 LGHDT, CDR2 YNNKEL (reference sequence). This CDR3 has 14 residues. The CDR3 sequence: CASSPEGQGIGYTF. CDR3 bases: TGTGCCAGCAGCCCCGAGGGACAGGGAATTGGCTACACCTTC.

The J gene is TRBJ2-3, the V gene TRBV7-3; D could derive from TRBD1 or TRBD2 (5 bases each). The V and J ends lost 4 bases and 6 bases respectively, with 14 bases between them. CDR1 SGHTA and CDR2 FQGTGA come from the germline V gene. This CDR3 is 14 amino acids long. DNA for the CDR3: TGTGCCAGCAGCTCTAGCTGGGACGAGGATACGCAGTATTTT. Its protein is CASSSSWDEDTQYF.

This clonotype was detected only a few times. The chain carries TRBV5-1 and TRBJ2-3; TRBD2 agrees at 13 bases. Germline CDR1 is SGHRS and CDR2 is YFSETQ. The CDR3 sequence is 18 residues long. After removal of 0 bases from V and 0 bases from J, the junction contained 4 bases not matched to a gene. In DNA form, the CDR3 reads TGCGCCAGCAGCTTGGCGGGACTAGCGGGATCTAGCACAGATACGCAGTATTTT. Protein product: CASSLAGLAGSSTDTQYF.

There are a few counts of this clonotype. The CDR3 region is CASSQPVAGGEQYF. DNA for the CDR3: TGTGCCAGCAGCCAACCCGTAGCGGGAGGCGAGCAGTACTTC. The chain couples TRBV3-1 to TRBJ2-7; TRBD2 matches at 10 bases. V dropped 2 bases and J dropped 6; count of bases not matched to a gene: 4. There are 14 residues in the CDR3. Germline CDR1 LGHDT, CDR2 YNNKEL (reference sequence).

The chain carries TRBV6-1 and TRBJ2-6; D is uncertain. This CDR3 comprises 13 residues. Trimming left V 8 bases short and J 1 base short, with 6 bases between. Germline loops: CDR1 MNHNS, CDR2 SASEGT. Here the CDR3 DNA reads TGTGCCAGCTGTGTGTCTGGGGCCAACGTCCTGACTTTC. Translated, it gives CASCVSGANVLTF.

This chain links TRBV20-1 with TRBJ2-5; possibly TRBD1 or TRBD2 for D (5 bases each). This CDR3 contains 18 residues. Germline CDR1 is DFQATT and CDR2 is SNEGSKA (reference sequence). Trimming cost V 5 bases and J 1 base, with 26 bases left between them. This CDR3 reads CSAASVRDAGRIQETQYF. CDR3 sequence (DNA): TGCAGTGCTGCTTCCGTCCGGGACGCAGGAAGGATCCAAGAGACCCAGTACTTC.

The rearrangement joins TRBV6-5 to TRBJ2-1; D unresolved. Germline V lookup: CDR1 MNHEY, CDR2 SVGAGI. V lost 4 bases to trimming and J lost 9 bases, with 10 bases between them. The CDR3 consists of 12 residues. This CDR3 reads CASSFTWGEQFF. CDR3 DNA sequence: TGTGCCAGCAGTTTCACATGGGGTGAGCAGTTCTTC.

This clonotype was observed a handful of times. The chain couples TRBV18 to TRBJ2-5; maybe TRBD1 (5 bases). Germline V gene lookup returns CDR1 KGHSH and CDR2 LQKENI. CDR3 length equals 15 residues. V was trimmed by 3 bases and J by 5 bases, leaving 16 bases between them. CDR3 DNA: TGTGCCAGCTCACCGCCGACAGCCTCCGGGGAGACCCAGTACTTC. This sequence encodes CASSPPTASGETQYF.

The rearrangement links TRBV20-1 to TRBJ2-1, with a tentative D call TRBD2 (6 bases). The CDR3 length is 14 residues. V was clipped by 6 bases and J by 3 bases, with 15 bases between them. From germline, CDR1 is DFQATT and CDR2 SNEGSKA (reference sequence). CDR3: CSATGTLDYNEQFF. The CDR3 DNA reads TGCAGTGCCACCGGGACTCTAGACTACAATGAGCAGTTCTTC.

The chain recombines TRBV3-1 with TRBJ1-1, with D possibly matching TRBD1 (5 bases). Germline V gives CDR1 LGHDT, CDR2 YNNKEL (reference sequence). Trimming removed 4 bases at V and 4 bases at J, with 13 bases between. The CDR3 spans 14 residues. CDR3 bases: TGTGCCAGCAGCCCCAGGCCGGGGGGCACTGAAGCTTTCTTT. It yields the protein CASSPRPGGTEAFF.

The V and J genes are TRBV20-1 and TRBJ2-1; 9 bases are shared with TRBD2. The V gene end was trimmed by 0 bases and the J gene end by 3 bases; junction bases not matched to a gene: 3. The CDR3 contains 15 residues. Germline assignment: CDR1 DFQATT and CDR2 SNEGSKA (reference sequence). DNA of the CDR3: TGCAGTGCTAGAGATCCTAGCGGGATCTACAATGAGCAGTTCTTC. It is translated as CSARDPSGIYNEQFF.

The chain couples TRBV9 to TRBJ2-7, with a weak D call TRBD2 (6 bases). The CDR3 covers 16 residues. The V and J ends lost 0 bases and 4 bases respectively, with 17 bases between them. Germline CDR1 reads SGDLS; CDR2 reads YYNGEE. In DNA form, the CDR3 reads TGTGCCAGCAGCGTAGGGAGGGGTAGCGGTGCTTACGAGCAGTACTTC. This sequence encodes CASSVGRGSGAYEQYF. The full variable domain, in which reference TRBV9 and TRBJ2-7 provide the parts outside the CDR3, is DSGVTQTPKHLITATGQRVTLRCSPRSGDLSVYWYQQSLDQGLQFLIQYYNGEERAKGNILERFSAQQFPDLHSELNLSSLELGDSALYFCASSVGRGSGAYEQYFGPGTRLTVT.

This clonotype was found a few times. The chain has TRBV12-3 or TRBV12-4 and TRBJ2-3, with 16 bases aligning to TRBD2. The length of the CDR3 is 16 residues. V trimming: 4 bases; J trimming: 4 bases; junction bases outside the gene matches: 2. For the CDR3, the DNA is TGTGCCAGCAGTTCGGGACTAGCGGGGGGGTCAGATACGCAGTATTTT. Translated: CASSSGLAGGSDTQYF.

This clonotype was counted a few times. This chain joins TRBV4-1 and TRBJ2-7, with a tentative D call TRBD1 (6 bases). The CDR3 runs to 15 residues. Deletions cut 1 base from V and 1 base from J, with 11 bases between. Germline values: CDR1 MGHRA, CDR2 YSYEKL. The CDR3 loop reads CASSQVGTSSYEQYF. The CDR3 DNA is TGCGCCAGCAGCCAAGTCGGGACATCTTCCTACGAGCAGTACTTC.

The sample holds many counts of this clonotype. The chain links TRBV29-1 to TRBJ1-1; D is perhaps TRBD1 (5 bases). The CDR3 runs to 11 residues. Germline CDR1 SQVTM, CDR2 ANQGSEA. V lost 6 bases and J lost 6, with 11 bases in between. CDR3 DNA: TGCAGCGTCTTGGGGCTGTCTGAAGCTTTCTTT. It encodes CSVLGLSEAFF.

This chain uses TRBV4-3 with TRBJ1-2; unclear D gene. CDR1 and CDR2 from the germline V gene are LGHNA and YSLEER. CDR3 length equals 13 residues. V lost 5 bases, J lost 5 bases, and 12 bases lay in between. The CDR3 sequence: CASSSWPLYGYTF. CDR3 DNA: TGCGCCAGCAGCTCCTGGCCCCTTTATGGCTACACCTTC.

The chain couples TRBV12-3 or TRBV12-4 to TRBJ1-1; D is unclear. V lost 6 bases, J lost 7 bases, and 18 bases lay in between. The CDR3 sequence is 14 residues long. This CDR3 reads CASRIFLGNGEAFF. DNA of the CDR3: TGTGCCAGCAGGATTTTCTTGGGAAACGGTGAAGCTTTCTTT.

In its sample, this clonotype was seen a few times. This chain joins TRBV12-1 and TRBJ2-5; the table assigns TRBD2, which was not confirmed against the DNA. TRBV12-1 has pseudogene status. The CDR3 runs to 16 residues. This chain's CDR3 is CASSRIAGTAQETQYF. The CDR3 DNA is TGTGCCAGCAGCCGAATAGCGGGTACGGCACAAGAGACCCAGTACTTC.

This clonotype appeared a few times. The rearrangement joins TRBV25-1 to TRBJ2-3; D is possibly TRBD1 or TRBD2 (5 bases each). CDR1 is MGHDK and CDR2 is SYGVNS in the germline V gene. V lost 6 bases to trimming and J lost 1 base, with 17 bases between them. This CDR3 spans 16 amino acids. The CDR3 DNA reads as TGTGCCAGCAGAGATGGCCGGGACGGTGGCACAGATACGCAGTATTTT. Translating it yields CASRDGRDGGTDTQYF. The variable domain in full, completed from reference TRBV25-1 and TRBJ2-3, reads EADIYQTPRYLVIGTGKKITLECSQTMGHDKMYWYQQDPGMELHLIHYSYGVNSTEKGDLSSESTVSRIRTEHFPLTLESARPSHTSQYLCASRDGRDGGTDTQYFGPGTRLTVL.

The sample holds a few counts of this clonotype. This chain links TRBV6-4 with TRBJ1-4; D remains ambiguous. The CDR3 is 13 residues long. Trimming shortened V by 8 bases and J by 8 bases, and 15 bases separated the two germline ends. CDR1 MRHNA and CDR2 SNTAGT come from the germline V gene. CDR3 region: CASPGPAREKLFF. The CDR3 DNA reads TGTGCCAGCCCAGGCCCAGCCCGGGAAAAACTGTTTTTT.

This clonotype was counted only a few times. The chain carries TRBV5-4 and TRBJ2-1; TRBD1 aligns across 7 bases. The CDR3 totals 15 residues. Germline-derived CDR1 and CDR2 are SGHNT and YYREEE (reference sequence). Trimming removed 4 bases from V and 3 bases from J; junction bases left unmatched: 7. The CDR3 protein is CASSHVWDSYNEQFF. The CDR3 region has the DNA TGTGCCAGCAGCCACGTTTGGGACAGCTACAATGAGCAGTTCTTC.

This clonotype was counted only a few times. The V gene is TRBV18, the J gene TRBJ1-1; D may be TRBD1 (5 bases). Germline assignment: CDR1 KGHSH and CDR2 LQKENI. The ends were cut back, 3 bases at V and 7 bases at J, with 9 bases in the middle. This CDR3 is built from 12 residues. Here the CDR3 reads CASSPGTVEAFF. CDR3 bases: TGTGCCAGCTCACCCGGGACGGTTGAAGCTTTCTTT. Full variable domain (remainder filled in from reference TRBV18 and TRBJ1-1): NAGVMQNPRHLVRRRGQEARLRCSPMKGHSHVYWYRQLPEEGLKFMVYLQKENIIDESGMPKERFSAEFPKEGPSILRIQQVVRGDSAAYFCASSPGTVEAFFGQGTRLTVV.

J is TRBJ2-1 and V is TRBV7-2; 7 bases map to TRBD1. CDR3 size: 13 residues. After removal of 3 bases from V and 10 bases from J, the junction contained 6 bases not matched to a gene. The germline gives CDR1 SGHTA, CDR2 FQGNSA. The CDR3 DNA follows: TGTGCCAGCAGCTTCGCTACAGGGGCCGAGCAGTTCTTC. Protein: CASSFATGAEQFF.

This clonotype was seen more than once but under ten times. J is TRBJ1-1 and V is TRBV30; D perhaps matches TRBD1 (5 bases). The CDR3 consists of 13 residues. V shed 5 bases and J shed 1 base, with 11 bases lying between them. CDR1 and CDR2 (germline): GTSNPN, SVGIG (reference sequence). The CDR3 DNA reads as TGTGCCTGGGGGGCACAGCGGAACACTGAAGCTTTCTTT. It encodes CAWGAQRNTEAFF.

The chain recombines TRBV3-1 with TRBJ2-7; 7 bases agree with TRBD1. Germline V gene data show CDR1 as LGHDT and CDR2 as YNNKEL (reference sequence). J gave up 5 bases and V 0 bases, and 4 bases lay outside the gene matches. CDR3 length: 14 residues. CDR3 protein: CASSQEDRAHEQYF. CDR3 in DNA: TGTGCCAGCAGCCAAGAAGACAGGGCCCACGAGCAGTACTTC.

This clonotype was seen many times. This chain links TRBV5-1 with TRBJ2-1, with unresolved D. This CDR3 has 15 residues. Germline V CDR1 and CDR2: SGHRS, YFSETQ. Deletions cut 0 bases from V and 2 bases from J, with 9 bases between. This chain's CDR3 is CASSLATGPYNEQFF. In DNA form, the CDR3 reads TGCGCCAGCAGCTTGGCCACGGGCCCCTACAATGAGCAGTTCTTC.